This TCR beta chain was captured in a study of blood T cell repertoires in COVID-19. Authors' data handling: The authors estimated nucleated cell counts from reference gene primer amplification. Sequencing was performed with immunoSEQ multiplex PCR; in TCRdb, only in-frame clones are kept and a portion is missing. The D gene and trimming were derived from the DNA, and the V and J assignments and clone size from that table. The sample has 45,000 to 70,000 clones, about four fifths seen once. This clone was picked up one time. The CDR3 length is 16 residues. Germline loops: CDR1 LNHDA, CDR2 SQIVND (reference sequence). Trimming cost V 5 bases and J 4 bases; bases outside gene matches: 10.

Sequencing input: peripheral blood. The sequence derives from a woman older than 75 with acute or convalescent COVID-19. This chain connects TRBV19 to TRBJ2-3; 9 bases are shared with TRBD1. CDR3 coding DNA: TGTGCCAGTAGTGAGACGGGACAGGGTATATCAGATACGCAGTATTTT. This encodes CASSETGQGISDTQYF.